These T cell receptor beta chains were read from a single sample in a study of a mutant IDH1 vaccine in newly diagnosed glioma. For these receptors, no antigen is known. Profiled with immunoSEQ multiplex PCR; TCRdb holds only in-frame clones, not every one. The repertoire holds 70,000 to 95,000 clones, 85% seen once, with 0.75% to 0.95% in the top ten. The material sequenced was PBMCs, taken from a glioma patient whose treatment included an IDH1 peptide vaccine. These TCRs come from a woman aged 45-60 years with glioma. The CDR3 runs from the conserved cysteine through the conserved F or W. The D gene is left open where the match is weak. Expanded clones get a size class; other rows say once, few or many, or leave the size out.

CDR3 DNA: TGTGCCAGTAGGTCCCACAGCAGGGGGTACGCTGGAAACACCATATATTTT
CDR3 protein: CASRSHSRGYAGNTIYF
J gene: TRBJ1-3
D gene: TRBD1
V gene: TRBV19
clone size: NA

CDR3 DNA: TGTGCCAGCAGCCCAAGACTAGCGGGAGTGCCCTACGAGCAGTACTTC
CDR3 protein: CASSPRLAGVPYEQYF
J gene: TRBJ2-7
D gene: TRBD2
V gene: TRBV7-8
clone size: NA

CDR3 DNA: TGTGCCTGGAGCCCCAGGGGGCTCGGTGAAAAACTGTTTTTT
CDR3 protein: CAWSPRGLGEKLFF
J gene: TRBJ1-4
D gene: TRBD1
V gene: TRBV30
clone size: once

CDR3 DNA: TGCGCCAGCGCGCCAGGAGGTACAGATACGCAGTATTTT
CDR3 protein: CASAPGGTDTQYF
J gene: TRBJ2-3
D gene: NA
V gene: TRBV4-1
clone size: NA

CDR3 DNA: TGTGCCATCAGTGATGCCTCCTACAATGAGCAGTTCTTC
CDR3 protein: CAISDASYNEQFF
J gene: TRBJ2-1
D gene: NA
V gene: TRBV10-3
clone size: NA

CDR3 DNA: TGTGCCATCAGTGTCGGGACTAGCGGGAGTTACAATGAGCAGTTCTTC
CDR3 protein: CAISVGTSGSYNEQFF
J gene: TRBJ2-1
D gene: TRBD2
V gene: TRBV10-3
clone size: NA

CDR3 DNA: TGTGCCAGCAGACCTCCGGGACAGGGGGTGGAGCAGTACTTC
CDR3 protein: CASRPPGQGVEQYF
J gene: TRBJ2-7
D gene: TRBD1
V gene: TRBV28
clone size: NA

CDR3 DNA: TGTGCCAGCAGTGAAGGGACAGGCAATCAGCCCCAGCATTTT
CDR3 protein: CASSEGTGNQPQHF
J gene: TRBJ1-5
D gene: NA
V gene: TRBV2
clone size: few

CDR3 DNA: TGCGCCAGCAGCCCAGGACAGGGAACCTTGAACACTGAAGCTTTCTTT
CDR3 protein: CASSPGQGTLNTEAFF
J gene: TRBJ1-1
D gene: TRBD1
V gene: TRBV4-1
clone size: NA

CDR3 DNA: TGTGCCAGCAGTTTAGGGACAGACTATGGCTACACCTTC
CDR3 protein: CASSLGTDYGYTF
J gene: TRBJ1-2
D gene: TRBD1
V gene: TRBV28
clone size: NA

CDR3 DNA: TGTGCCAGCGAGAAGGCGGGGAACACTGAAGCTTTCTTT
CDR3 protein: CASEKAGNTEAFF
J gene: TRBJ1-1
D gene: NA
V gene: TRBV2
clone size: many

CDR3 DNA: TGTGCCAGCAGATTTCCAAGGCTAGCGGGATATGCAAGAGAGACCCAGTACTTC
CDR3 protein: CASRFPRLAGYARETQYF
J gene: TRBJ2-5
D gene: TRBD2
V gene: TRBV5-8
clone size: NA

CDR3 DNA: TGTGCCACCATTCGGGGGGAGCACACCGGGGAGCTGTTTTTT
CDR3 protein: CATIRGEHTGELFF
J gene: TRBJ2-2
D gene: TRBD2
V gene: TRBV11-2
clone size: NA